This T cell receptor beta chain was obtained from a study of cytomegalovirus exposure and HLA in healthy donors. Turning to the study itself: The 120 or so validation repertoires were produced on the same platform as the 650 to 800 repertoires of the first cohort. This was reported in a later analysis.

Study-level findings and limits: The authors confirmed in vitro that three CMV-associated chains were specific for CMV antigens.

CDR3 length: 18 residues. The junction had 14 bases not matched to a gene; V was cut back by 1 base and J by 7 bases. Germline CDR1 LGHNA, CDR2 YNFKEQ. Among the roughly 110 subjects of the validation cohort, separate from the roughly 650-subject first cohort, were the donors. Points on this clone: The antigen remains unidentified.

Method: immunoSEQ multiplex PCR; TCRdb's copy keeps in-frame clones and lacks some. Here the sample spans 80,000 to 100,000 clones, about 90% being singletons. The TCR was taken from a man between 18 and 29 years old in good health and CMV-seropositive. Sequencing was carried out using PBMCs. This chain uses TRBV4-2 with TRBJ1-4, with 8 bases that match TRBD1. The CDR3 is CASSQVGQGYSTGEKLFF. In nucleotides, the CDR3 is TGTGCCAGCAGCCAAGTAGGACAGGGCTACTCCACAGGTGAAAAACTGTTTTTT.